This entry lists 26 T cell receptor beta chains sequenced from one sample in a study of CD8+ T cells in alopecia areata. RNA was isolated and reverse transcribed to cDNA, the sequencing template. Generated by immunoSEQ multiplex PCR, the TCRdb table keeps only in-frame clones and is missing some. Counted here are roughly 220,000 clones, around 66% occurring once; the ten biggest clones make up around 1.3%. Treatment specified: oral pan-JAK inhibitor, 5-10 mg twice daily. The sequencing here drew on CD4+ T cells sorted from blood, taken between weeks 43 and 45, from a patient treated with tofacitinib. The source is a human donor with alopecia areata.

The chain uses TRBV2 and TRBJ2-1, with D perhaps matching TRBD2 (5 bases). There are 12 residues in the CDR3. The V gene's germline CDR1 is SNHLY and CDR2 FYNNEI. Trimming removed 6 bases from V and 9 bases from J, with 12 bases in between. Written as DNA, the CDR3 is TGTGCCAGCAGCGCTGAGGGAGCTGAGCAGTTCTTC. Amino acids: CASSAEGAEQFF.

V gene TRBV6-1 combines with J gene TRBJ2-7; TRBD2 is a possible D gene (5 bases). The CDR3 is 14 residues long. V lost 4 bases to trimming and J lost 0 bases, with 10 bases between them. Germline-derived CDR1 and CDR2 are MNHNS and SASEGT. The CDR3 coding sequence is TGTGCCAGCAGTGCCACTAGTACCTCCTACGAGCAGTACTTC. It is translated as CASSATSTSYEQYF.

This chain connects TRBV15 to TRBJ2-3; 7 nucleotides match TRBD2. V shed 0 bases and J 3 bases; nucleotides not matched to a gene: 6. Germline lookup yields CDR1 LNHNV and CDR2 YYDKDF (reference sequence). The CDR3 has 16 residues. The CDR3 loop is CATSREGGTVTDTQYF. CDR3 sequence (DNA): TGTGCCACCAGCAGAGAGGGAGGGACGGTTACAGATACGCAGTATTTT.

This rearrangement joins TRBV30 to TRBJ2-6; 8 bases match TRBD1. CDR3 length equals 15 residues. Germline V CDR1 and CDR2: GTSNPN, SVGIG (reference sequence). V lost 7 bases to trimming and J lost 0 bases; unmatched junction nucleotides: 5. The chain's CDR3 is CAFWTGSSGANVLTF. CDR3 in DNA: TGTGCCTTTTGGACAGGGAGCTCTGGGGCCAACGTCCTGACTTTC.

The chain has TRBV18 and TRBJ1-2, with 9 bases identical to TRBD1. The ends lost 2 bases at V and 0 bases at J; junction bases unmatched: 4. This CDR3 is 16 amino acids long. CDR1 is KGHSH, CDR2 LQKENI, per germline. The CDR3 sequence is CASSPGTGPPNYGYTF. The CDR3 nucleotides read TGTGCCAGCTCACCAGGGACAGGGCCTCCTAACTATGGCTACACCTTC. The full variable domain, its missing parts supplied by reference TRBV18 and TRBJ1-2, is NAGVMQNPRHLVRRRGQEARLRCSPMKGHSHVYWYRQLPEEGLKFMVYLQKENIIDESGMPKERFSAEFPKEGPSILRIQQVVRGDSAAYFCASSPGTGPPNYGYTFGSGTRLTVV.

CDR3 sequence reads: CAWSAQGRGYTF. The CDR3 DNA is TGTGCCTGGAGTGCGCAGGGTAGAGGCTACACCTTC. This rearrangement joins TRBV30 to TRBJ1-2; D perhaps matches TRBD1 (5 bases). The CDR3 consists of 12 residues. Trimming took off 1 base at V and 8 bases at J, with 11 bases between the two ends. The germline V gene has CDR1 GTSNPN and CDR2 SVGIG (reference sequence).

The V and J genes are TRBV11-2 and TRBJ1-2; no definite D call. The CDR3 consists of 14 residues. The germline V gene encodes CDR1 SGHAT and CDR2 FQNNGV. V was pared by 2 bases and J by 4 bases, with 11 bases between. The CDR3 sequence: CASSLRGIGYGYTF. CDR3 DNA: TGTGCCAGCAGCTTACGGGGTATCGGCTATGGCTACACCTTC. Full variable domain (missing parts from reference TRBV11-2 and TRBJ1-2): EAGVAQSPRYKIIEKRQSVAFWCNPISGHATLYWYQQILGQGPKLLIQFQNNGVVDDSQLPKDRFSAERLKGVDSTLKIQPAKLEDSAVYLCASSLRGIGYGYTFGSGTRLTVV.

The rearrangement links TRBV4-3 to TRBJ1-2; D is uncertain. CDR1 and CDR2 (germline): LGHNA, YSLEER. This CDR3 comprises 15 residues. Trimming took 0 bases from V and 4 from J, leaving 12 bases between them. Here the CDR3 reads CASSQEERSPYGYTF. Here the CDR3 DNA reads TGCGCCAGCAGCCAAGAGGAGAGGAGTCCCTATGGCTACACCTTC.

V gene TRBV6-1 combines with J gene TRBJ2-7; D is perhaps TRBD1 (5 bases). Trimming stripped 10 bases from V and 0 bases from J, with 13 bases between. The CDR3 covers 13 residues. Germline lookup yields CDR1 MNHNS and CDR2 SASEGT. CDR3 sequence: CATTKTVSYEQYF. For the CDR3, the DNA is TGTGCCACCACTAAGACAGTCTCCTACGAGCAGTACTTC.

This chain joins TRBV12-5 and TRBJ2-5; maybe TRBD2 (6 bases). CDR1 LGHNT and CDR2 FRNRAP come from the germline V gene. V shed 3 bases and J shed 5 bases, with 16 bases lying between them. The CDR3 length is 15 residues. As DNA, the CDR3 is TGTGCTAGTGGTTTTCATCAGGGAGGTAGGGAGACCCAGTACTTC. The encoded protein is CASGFHQGGRETQYF.

The chain has TRBV15 and TRBJ2-5; D gene ambiguous. V was trimmed by 1 base and J by 3 bases, leaving 12 bases between them. The germline CDR1 and CDR2 sequences are LNHNV and YYDKDF (reference sequence). The CDR3 length is 15 residues. Here the CDR3 reads CATSRVDTSKETQYF. The CDR3 coding sequence is TGTGCCACCAGCAGAGTTGACACTTCGAAAGAGACCCAGTACTTC. Variable domain in full (rest from reference TRBV15 and TRBJ2-5): DAMVIQNPRYQVTQFGKPVTLSCSQTLNHNVMYWYQQKSSQAPKLLFHYYDKDFNNEADTPDNFQSRRPNTSFCFLDIRSPGLGDTAMYLCATSRVDTSKETQYFGPGTRLLVL.

The rearrangement links TRBV5-1 to TRBJ2-1; 12 bases are a match to TRBD2. V was pared by 7 bases and J by 16 bases, with 15 bases of the junction left unmatched. The CDR3 runs to 14 residues. Germline V gene sequence: CDR1 SGHRS, CDR2 YFSETQ. The CDR3 loop reads CASGYGQLAGGNFF. CDR3 coding DNA: TGCGCCAGCGGCTATGGGCAGCTAGCGGGGGGGAACTTCTTC. Full variable domain (missing parts from reference TRBV5-1 and TRBJ2-1): KAGVTQTPRYLIKTRGQQVTLSCSPISGHRSVSWYQQTPGQGLQFLFEYFSETQRNKGNFPGRFSGRQFSNSRSEMNVSTLELGDSALYLCASGYGQLAGGNFFGPGTRLTVL.

The chain combines TRBV7-2 with TRBJ2-5, with TRBD1 matching 7 bases. The V and J ends lost 5 bases and 2 bases, in that order; junction bases with no gene match: 8. The CDR3 has 15 residues. Germline lookup yields CDR1 SGHTA and CDR2 FQGNSA. The CDR3 DNA reads as TGTGCCAGCAGCCACGGGACAGTTCCACAAGAGACCCAGTACTTC. Translating it yields CASSHGTVPQETQYF.

The chain couples TRBV18 to TRBJ2-7; D perhaps matches TRBD2 (6 bases). CDR3 length equals 14 residues. Trimming pared 1 base from V and 5 bases from J, leaving 12 bases between. Germline V gene sequence: CDR1 KGHSH, CDR2 LQKENI. The CDR3, as DNA: TGTGCCAGCTCACCACAGGTAACGGGGGACGAGCAGTACTTC. It yields the protein CASSPQVTGDEQYF.

The chain links TRBV7-3 to TRBJ1-2; 8 bases fit TRBD1. This CDR3 is 18 amino acids long. V lost 2 bases, J lost 1 base, and 12 bases stayed unmatched. The germline V gene has CDR1 SGHTA and CDR2 FQGTGA. This CDR3 is CASSLYQDRDTLNYGYTF. CDR3 DNA: TGTGCCAGCAGCTTATATCAGGACAGGGATACCCTTAACTATGGCTACACCTTC.

Only one count was recorded for this clone. This chain uses TRBV6-1 with TRBJ2-4; the D is unclear. V was shortened by 6 bases and J by 5 bases, with 11 bases between the two germline ends. This CDR3 is 13 amino acids long. CDR1 MNHNS and CDR2 SASEGT come from the germline V gene. The CDR3 protein is CASSRSFENIQYF. Written as DNA, the CDR3 is TGTGCCAGCAGCAGAAGTTTCGAAAACATTCAGTACTTC.

This clone was counted a single time. The chain couples TRBV30 to TRBJ1-2; TRBD1 might be the D (6 bases). The CDR3 loop spans 13 amino acids. V lost 4 bases, J lost 2 bases, and 11 bases lay in between. Germline assignment: CDR1 GTSNPN and CDR2 SVGIG (reference sequence). The CDR3 sequence is CAWTLQGNYGYTF. The CDR3 DNA reads TGTGCCTGGACACTACAGGGCAACTATGGCTACACCTTC.

This clone was detected only once. The chain is built from TRBV7-9 and TRBJ1-4; D gene unclear. The CDR3 covers 15 residues. Germline lookup yields CDR1 SEHNR and CDR2 FQNEAQ (reference sequence). Deletions cut 5 bases from V and 2 bases from J, with 12 bases between. CDR3 in DNA: TGTGCCAGCAGCGCCACTCCGGGGACTAATGAAAAACTGTTTTTT. Its translation is CASSATPGTNEKLFF. Variable domain in full (rest from reference TRBV7-9 and TRBJ1-4): DTGVSQNPRHKITKRGQNVTFRCDPISEHNRLYWYRQTLGQGPEFLTYFQNEAQLEKSRLLSDRFSAERPKGSFSTLEIQRTEQGDSAMYLCASSATPGTNEKLFFGSGTQLSVL.

This chain links TRBV30 with TRBJ1-2; 9 nucleotides line up with TRBD1. From germline, CDR1 is GTSNPN and CDR2 SVGIG (reference sequence). This CDR3 has 11 residues. The ends lost 8 bases at V and 11 bases at J; junction bases unmatched: 9. CDR3 sequence (DNA): TGTGCCAACCGGGACAGGGTGTGGTACACCTTC. Its protein is CANRDRVWYTF. Together with reference TRBV30 and TRBJ1-2, the CDR3 gives the full variable domain: SQTIHQWPATLVQPVGSPLSLECTVEGTSNPNLYWYRQAAGRGLQLLFYSVGIGQISSEVPQNLSASRPQDRQFILSSKKLLLSDSGFYLCANRDRVWYTFGSGTRLTVV.

This clone has just a few counts. CDR3 in amino acids: CAWSVQSTTNEKLFF. In nucleotides, the CDR3 is TGTGCCTGGAGTGTACAGAGTACAACTAATGAAAAACTGTTTTTT. The chain couples TRBV30 to TRBJ1-4; D not resolved. The CDR3 totals 15 residues. Trimming cost V 0 bases and J 0 bases, with 8 bases left between them. Germline V gene data show CDR1 as GTSNPN and CDR2 as SVGIG (reference sequence).

The chain uses TRBV11-2 and TRBJ2-3; TRBD1 or TRBD2 may be the D gene (6 bases each). The CDR3 contains 14 residues. V shed 4 bases and J shed 10 bases, with 18 bases lying between them. The germline gives CDR1 SGHAT, CDR2 FQNNGV. Here the CDR3 DNA reads TGTGCCAGCAGCTCTGGGGGGCCGGAGAATTCGCAGTATTTT. Its translation is CASSSGGPENSQYF.

V and J are TRBV14 and TRBJ2-7; D may be TRBD2 (6 bases). Germline CDR1 and CDR2: SGHDN and FVKESK. The CDR3 contains 15 residues. V gave up 2 bases and J gave up 7 bases, with 18 bases separating them. The CDR3, as DNA: TGTGCCAGCAGCCAAACACCGGACTGGAGGGAAGAGCAGTACTTC. As protein: CASSQTPDWREEQYF.

The rearrangement uses TRBV5-1 and TRBJ2-7; no reliable D call. Germline CDR1 and CDR2: SGHRS and YFSETQ. The V end was cut by 0 bases, the J end by 7 bases, with 14 bases between. CDR3 size: 14 residues. Here the CDR3 reads CASSLAAEPWEQYF. Here the CDR3 DNA reads TGCGCCAGCAGCTTGGCGGCGGAGCCATGGGAGCAGTACTTC.

The CDR3 protein is CSVDSGVGSYEQYF. CDR3 nucleotide sequence: TGCAGCGTTGATTCCGGTGTCGGGAGCTACGAGCAGTACTTC. The V call is TRBV29-1, the J call TRBJ2-7; D possibly corresponds to TRBD2 (6 bases). V lost 3 bases to trimming and J lost 3 bases, with 15 bases between them. CDR3 size: 14 residues. Germline assignment: CDR1 SQVTM and CDR2 ANQGSEA.

This clone was counted only a few times. The J gene is TRBJ1-1, the V gene TRBV5-6; D is ambiguous. Trimming stripped 0 bases from V and 6 bases from J, with 12 bases between. Per germline, CDR1 SGHDT and CDR2 YYEEEE. The CDR3 length is 14 residues. The CDR3 nucleotides read TGTGCCAGCAGCTTGGTAGGGTTCGTCGCTGAAGCTTTCTTT. It codes for CASSLVGFVAEAFF.

The chain employs TRBV7-8 and TRBJ2-3; D not certain. This CDR3 is 15 amino acids long. V dropped 1 base and J dropped 2 bases, with 10 bases sitting between them. Germline loops: CDR1 SGHVS, CDR2 FQNEAQ. CDR3 in amino acids: CASSLVKELTDTQYF. The CDR3 DNA reads TGTGCCAGCAGCTTAGTGAAGGAGCTCACAGATACGCAGTATTTT.